Each of the 7 T cell receptor beta chains below was sequenced from the same sample in a study of human T cells and chemical hapten exposure. The time point here: patch test 1, 2 weeks after DPC sensitization. Treatment here: therapeutic diphenylcyclopropenone sensitization with weekly scalp DPC. TCRdb reanalysed the RACE reads using MiXCR and keeps one entry per CDR3 protein. Among some 170,000 distinct CDR3 sequences listed, more than 20% were seen once. The material was whole blood, obtained in connection with sensitization to the hapten diphenylcyclopropenone (DPC). The receptors come from a woman in her forties or fifties with alopecia areata. Some clones in this sample may be carry-over from other donors' samples.

This clonotype occurred a few times. The chain couples TRBV7-3 to TRBJ1-1; a possible D gene is TRBD1 (5 bases). The V and J ends lost 6 bases and 4 bases respectively, with 15 bases between them. The CDR3 contains 14 residues. Germline lookup yields CDR1 SGHTA and CDR2 FQGTGA. The CDR3, as DNA: TGTGCCAGCAGAGAGCAGGTGGGGGGCACTGAAGCTTTCTTT. It encodes CASREQVGGTEAFF.

The CDR3 is CATLNRGNTEAFF. The CDR3 DNA reads TGTGCCACCCTAAATCGCGGGAACACTGAAGCTTTCTTT. V gene TRBV12-3 or TRBV12-4 combines with J gene TRBJ1-1, with unresolved D. V was clipped by 10 bases and J by 1 base, with 13 bases between them. This CDR3 contains 13 residues.

A few counts support this clonotype. V is TRBV9 and J is TRBJ2-1, with D unresolved. Germline CDR1 and CDR2: SGDLS and YYNGEE. Trimming stripped 0 bases from V and 4 bases from J, with 8 bases between. This CDR3 region has 14 residues. CDR3 loop: CASSVDPLYNEQFF. The CDR3 DNA is TGTGCCAGCAGCGTAGATCCCTTGTACAATGAGCAGTTCTTC.

In its sample, this clonotype was seen a few times. The chain has TRBV5-1 and TRBJ1-1, with D maybe TRBD1 (5 bases). V was clipped by 0 bases and J by 4 bases, with 13 bases between them. Germline CDR1 reads SGHRS; CDR2 reads YFSETQ. This CDR3 spans 15 amino acids. In nucleotides, the CDR3 is TGCGCCAGCAGCTTGGCAGTAGCGGGGACCACTGAAGCTTTCTTT. Translation gives CASSLAVAGTTEAFF. Supplemented by reference TRBV5-1 and TRBJ1-1, the full variable domain reads KAGVTQTPRYLIKTRGQQVTLSCSPISGHRSVSWYQQTPGQGLQFLFEYFSETQRNKGNFPGRFSGRQFSNSRSEMNVSTLELGDSALYLCASSLAVAGTTEAFFGQGTRLTVV.

V and J are TRBV11-1 and TRBJ1-6; D is unresolved. This CDR3 is built from 12 residues. Germline CDR1 reads SGHAT; CDR2 reads FQDESV (reference sequence). Deletions cut 3 bases from V and 5 bases from J, with 2 bases between. The CDR3 nucleotides read TGTGCCAGCAGCTTTAATAATTCACCCCTCCACTTT. Protein sequence: CASSFNNSPLHF.

This clonotype was seen a few times. V usage is TRBV7-8 and J usage is TRBJ1-1, with TRBD1 as a possible D gene (5 bases). CDR1 and CDR2 (germline): SGHVS, FQNEAQ. Trimming pared 5 bases from V and 5 bases from J, leaving 21 bases between. This CDR3 comprises 16 residues. DNA for the CDR3: TGTGCCAGCAGCCCCGGAGGGGCGTGGGGTAGGACTGAAGCTTTCTTT. Its translation: CASSPGGAWGRTEAFF.

Only a few counts were recorded for this clonotype. V and J are TRBV6-5 and TRBJ2-3; the match to TRBD1 covers 8 bases. CDR1 and CDR2 from the germline V gene are MNHEY and SVGAGI. This CDR3 comprises 16 residues. With V trimmed by 5 bases and J by 4 bases, 11 bases remained unmatched. CDR3 sequence reads: CASSPFDRGGADTQYF. As DNA, the CDR3 is TGTGCCAGCAGTCCGTTCGACAGGGGCGGTGCAGATACGCAGTATTTT.